This T cell receptor beta chain stems from a study of blood T cell repertoires in COVID-19. The V gene lost 3 bases and the J gene lost 8 bases, with 14 bases spanning the gap. CDR3 length equals 15 residues. Looked up from germline, CDR1 is SNHLY and CDR2 is FYNNEI. Clones were sequenced by immunoSEQ multiplex PCR, and TCRdb holds only the in-frame ones, with some missing. This sample has approximately 110,000 clones, with more than 80% found just once. J is TRBJ1-6 and V is TRBV2, with TRBD1 as a possible D gene (6 bases). The sample was peripheral blood. This clonotype was sampled from a woman aged 55-70 years with COVID-19, enrolled during active disease. The CDR3 region has the DNA TGTGCCAGCAGTGATTTGGACAGCCAGGATTCACCCCTCCACTTT. It encodes CASSDLDSQDSPLHF. The entire variable domain, with the rest obtained from reference TRBV2 and TRBJ1-6, is as follows: EPEVTQTPSHQVTQMGQEVILRCVPISNHLYFYWYRQILGQKVEFLVSFYNNEISEKSEIFDDQFSVERPDGSNFTLKIRSTKLEDSAMYFCASSDLDSQDSPLHFGNGTRLTVT.